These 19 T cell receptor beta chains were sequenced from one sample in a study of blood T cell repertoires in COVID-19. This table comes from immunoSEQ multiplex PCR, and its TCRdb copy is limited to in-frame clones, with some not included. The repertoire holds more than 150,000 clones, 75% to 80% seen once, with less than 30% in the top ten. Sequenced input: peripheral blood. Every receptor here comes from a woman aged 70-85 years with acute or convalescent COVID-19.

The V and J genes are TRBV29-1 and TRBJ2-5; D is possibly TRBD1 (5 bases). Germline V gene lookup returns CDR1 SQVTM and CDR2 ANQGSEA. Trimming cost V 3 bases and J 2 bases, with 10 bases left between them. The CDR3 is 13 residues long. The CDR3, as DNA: TGCAGCGTTGAGTACCCAGGGCAAGAGACCCAGTACTTC. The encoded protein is CSVEYPGQETQYF.

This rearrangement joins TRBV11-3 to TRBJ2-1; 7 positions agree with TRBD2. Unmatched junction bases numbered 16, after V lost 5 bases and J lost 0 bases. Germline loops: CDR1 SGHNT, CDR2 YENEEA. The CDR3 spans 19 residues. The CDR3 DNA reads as TGTGCCAGCAGCCCATTTGCCCCCGCTAGCGGAAGCTCCTACAATGAGCAGTTCTTC. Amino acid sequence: CASSPFAPASGSSYNEQFF.

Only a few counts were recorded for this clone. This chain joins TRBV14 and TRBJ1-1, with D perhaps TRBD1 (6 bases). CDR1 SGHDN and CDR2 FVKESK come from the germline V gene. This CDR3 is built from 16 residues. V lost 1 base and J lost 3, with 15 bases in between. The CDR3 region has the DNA TGTGCCAGCAGCCAAGCGATCACAGGGCTGGACACTGAAGCTTTCTTT. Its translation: CASSQAITGLDTEAFF.

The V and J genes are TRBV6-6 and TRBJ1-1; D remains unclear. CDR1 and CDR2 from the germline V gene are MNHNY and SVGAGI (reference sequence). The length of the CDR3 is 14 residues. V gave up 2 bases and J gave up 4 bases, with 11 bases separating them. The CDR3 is CASSYREVITEAFF. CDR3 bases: TGTGCCAGCAGTTACAGGGAGGTGATCACTGAAGCTTTCTTT.

The CDR3 region is CASSATGLADYNEQFF. The CDR3 region has the DNA TGTGCCAGCAGCGCGACGGGACTAGCGGACTACAATGAGCAGTTCTTC. The chain recombines TRBV9 with TRBJ2-1, with 11 nucleotides matching TRBD2. This CDR3 has 16 residues. From germline, CDR1 is SGDLS and CDR2 YYNGEE. V lost 3 bases and J lost 3; bases outside the gene matches: 5.

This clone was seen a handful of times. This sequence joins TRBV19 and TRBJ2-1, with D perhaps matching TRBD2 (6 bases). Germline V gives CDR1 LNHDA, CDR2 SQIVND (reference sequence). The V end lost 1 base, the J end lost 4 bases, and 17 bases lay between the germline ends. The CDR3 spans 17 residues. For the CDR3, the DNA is TGTGCCAGTAGTATAGGGAGGAGGAGCGGGTATTACAATGAGCAGTTCTTC. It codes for CASSIGRRSGYYNEQFF.

CDR3: CASRLAGELFF. CDR3 nucleotides: TGTGCCAGCAGACTAGCCGGGGAGCTGTTTTTT. The rearrangement joins TRBV13 to TRBJ2-2, with D perhaps TRBD2 (5 bases). The CDR3 has 11 residues. V was cut by 6 bases and J by 6 bases, with 5 bases left in between. Per the germline V gene, CDR1 is PRHDT and CDR2 is FYEKMQ (reference sequence).

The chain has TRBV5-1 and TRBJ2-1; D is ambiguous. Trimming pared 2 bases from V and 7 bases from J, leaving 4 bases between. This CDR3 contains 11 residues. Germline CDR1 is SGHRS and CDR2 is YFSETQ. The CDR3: CASSFLNEQFF. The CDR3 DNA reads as TGCGCCAGCAGCTTTCTAAATGAGCAGTTCTTC. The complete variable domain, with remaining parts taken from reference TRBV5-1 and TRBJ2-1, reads KAGVTQTPRYLIKTRGQQVTLSCSPISGHRSVSWYQQTPGQGLQFLFEYFSETQRNKGNFPGRFSGRQFSNSRSEMNVSTLELGDSALYLCASSFLNEQFFGPGTRLTVL.

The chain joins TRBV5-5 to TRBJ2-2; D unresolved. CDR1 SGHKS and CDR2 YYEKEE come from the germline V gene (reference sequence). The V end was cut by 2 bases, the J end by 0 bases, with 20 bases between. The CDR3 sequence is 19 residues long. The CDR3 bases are TGTGCCAGCAGCTTTTCCCGAGGCAGTATGCTCACGAACACCGGGGAGCTGTTTTTT. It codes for CASSFSRGSMLTNTGELFF. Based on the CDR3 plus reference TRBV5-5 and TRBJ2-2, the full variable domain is DAGVTQSPTHLIKTRGQQVTLRCSPISGHKSVSWYQQVLGQGPQFIFQYYEKEERGRGNFPDRFSARQFPNYSSELNVNALLLGDSALYLCASSFSRGSMLTNTGELFFGEGSRLTVL.

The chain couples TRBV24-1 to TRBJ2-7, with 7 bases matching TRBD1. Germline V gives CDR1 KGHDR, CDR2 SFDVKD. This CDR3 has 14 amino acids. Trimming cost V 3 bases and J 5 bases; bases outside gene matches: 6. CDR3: CATSDTGTEDEQYF. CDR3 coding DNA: TGTGCCACCAGTGATACCGGGACAGAAGACGAGCAGTACTTC.

The CDR3 sequence: CASSYSGTGDNQPQHF. CDR3 nucleotides: TGTGCCAGCAGTTACTCCGGGACAGGGGACAATCAGCCCCAGCATTTT. J is TRBJ1-5 and V is TRBV6-6, with 10 bases lining up with TRBD1. CDR1 and CDR2 from the germline V gene are MNHNY and SVGAGI (reference sequence). This CDR3 has 16 residues. V dropped 0 bases and J dropped 3; count of bases not matched to a gene: 2.

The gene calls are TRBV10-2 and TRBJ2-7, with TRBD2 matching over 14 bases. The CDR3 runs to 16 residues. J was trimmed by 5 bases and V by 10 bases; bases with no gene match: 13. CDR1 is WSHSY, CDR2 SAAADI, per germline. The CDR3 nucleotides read TGCGCCACCGGACTAGCGGGAGGTATGGTGGGAAACGAGCAGTACTTC. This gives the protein CATGLAGGMVGNEQYF.

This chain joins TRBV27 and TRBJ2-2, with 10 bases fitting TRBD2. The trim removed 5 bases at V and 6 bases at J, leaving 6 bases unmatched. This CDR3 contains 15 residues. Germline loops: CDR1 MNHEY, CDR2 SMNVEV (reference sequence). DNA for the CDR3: TGTGCCAGCAGTGCTTTTAGCGGGGGGTCCGGGGAGCTGTTTTTT. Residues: CASSAFSGGSGELFF.

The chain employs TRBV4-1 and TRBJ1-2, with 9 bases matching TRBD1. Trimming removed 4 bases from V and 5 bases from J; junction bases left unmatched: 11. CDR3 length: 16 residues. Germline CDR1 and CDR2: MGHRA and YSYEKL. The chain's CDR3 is CASSPSGGQGKYGYTF. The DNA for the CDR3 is TGCGCCAGCAGCCCCTCGGGGGGACAGGGAAAATATGGCTACACCTTC.

CDR3 DNA sequence: TGTGCCTGGAGGGCCCCGGGCAGGGGCAGGACCGGGGAGCTGTTTTTT. It yields the protein CAWRAPGRGRTGELFF. V gene TRBV30 combines with J gene TRBJ2-2, with a possible D match to TRBD1 (6 bases). The CDR3 contains 16 residues. Trimming took off 3 bases at V and 5 bases at J, with 19 bases between the two ends. Germline V gene lookup returns CDR1 GTSNPN and CDR2 SVGIG (reference sequence).

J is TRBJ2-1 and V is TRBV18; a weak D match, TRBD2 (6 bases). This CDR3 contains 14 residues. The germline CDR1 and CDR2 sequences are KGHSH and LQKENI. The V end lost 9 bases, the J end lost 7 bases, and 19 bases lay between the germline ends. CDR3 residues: CARPAGRGENEQFF. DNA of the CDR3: TGTGCCAGACCGGCCGGGAGAGGGGAGAATGAGCAGTTCTTC.

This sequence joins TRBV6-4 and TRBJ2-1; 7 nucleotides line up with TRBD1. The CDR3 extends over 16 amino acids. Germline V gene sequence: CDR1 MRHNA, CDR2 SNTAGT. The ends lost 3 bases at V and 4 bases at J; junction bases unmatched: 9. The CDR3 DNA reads TGTGCCAGCAGTGAGGACAAGGGGGCCATTTACAATGAGCAGTTCTTC. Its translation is CASSEDKGAIYNEQFF.

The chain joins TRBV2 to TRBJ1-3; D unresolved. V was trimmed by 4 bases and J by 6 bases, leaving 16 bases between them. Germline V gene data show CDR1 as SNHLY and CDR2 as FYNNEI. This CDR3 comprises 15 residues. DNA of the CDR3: TGTGCCAGCAGTGCGGGGAGCTCGGCCGTAAACACCATATATTTT. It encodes CASSAGSSAVNTIYF.

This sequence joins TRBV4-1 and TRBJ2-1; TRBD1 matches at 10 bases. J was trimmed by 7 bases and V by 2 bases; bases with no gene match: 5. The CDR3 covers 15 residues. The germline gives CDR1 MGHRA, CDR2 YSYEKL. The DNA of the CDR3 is TGCGCCAGCAGCCAAAGACAGGGGGCTGAGAATGAGCAGTTCTTC. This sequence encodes CASSQRQGAENEQFF.